This is a list of T cell receptor beta chains from one sample in a study of blood T cell repertoires in COVID-19. Sequenced by immunoSEQ multiplex PCR; TCRdb stores in-frame clones only, minus some. The sample lists 55,000 to 90,000 clones; around 87% were seen once. Sequenced sample: peripheral blood. These receptors originate from a man between 65 and 85 years old with active COVID-19. CDR3s include the opening cysteine and the closing phenylalanine or tryptophan. D genes are given only for firm matches. Clone size, where shown, is once, few, many, or a class for clones that have expanded.

d_call j_call clone_size v_call cdr3_nt cdr3_aa
NA TRBJ1-6 NA TRBV6-5 TGTGCCAGCAGTTATAACGGGAGGACCTATAATTCACCCCTCCACTTT CASSYNGRTYNSPLHF
NA TRBJ2-7 once TRBV6-5 TGTGCCAGCAGTTACTTCGTAGGGGTGGGCGAGCAGTACTTC CASSYFVGVGEQYF
NA TRBJ1-1 NA TRBV6-7 TGTGCCAAATCGGGTCCCCCTTCCCTTGAAGCTTTCTTT CAKSGPPSLEAFF
TRBD2 TRBJ2-1 NA TRBV18 TGTGCCAGCCCCGGAGATGTGACTAGCGGGAGTCTGACCTACAATGAGCAGTTCTTC CASPGDVTSGSLTYNEQFF
TRBD1 TRBJ1-2 NA TRBV11-3 TGTGCCAGCAGCTTAGAGCGGACAGGGGGCGGCTACACCTTC CASSLERTGGGYTF
TRBD2 TRBJ2-1 NA TRBV7-2 TGTGCCAGCAGAACTAGCGGCAATGAGCAGTTCTTC CASRTSGNEQFF
NA TRBJ1-2 NA TRBV15 TGTGCCACCAGCAGAGCGGTAGACTATGGCTACACCTTC CATSRAVDYGYTF
TRBD1 TRBJ2-5 NA TRBV2 TGTGCCAGCAGTGATAATAGGGGGCCCCAAGAGACCCAGTACTTC CASSDNRGPQETQYF
NA TRBJ1-5 NA TRBV5-1 TGCGCCAGCAGCCCAAGGGGGAGGGATCAGCCCCAGCATTTT CASSPRGRDQPQHF
TRBD1 TRBJ2-7 NA TRBV27 TGTGCCAGCAGTTCCGGGACAGGGGTGGGGTACGAGCAGTACTTC CASSSGTGVGYEQYF
TRBD2 TRBJ2-7 NA TRBV27 TGTGCCAGCAGTTCCCCGGGGTGGGGGGGCGAGCAGTACTTC CASSSPGWGGEQYF
NA TRBJ2-1 once TRBV6-4 TGTGCCAGCAGTGACGGCCTAGCCAATGAGCAGTTCTTC CASSDGLANEQFF
TRBD1 TRBJ2-4 once TRBV6-1 TGTGCCAGCAGTGAAGCCCGACAGGGGGGCAATAAGCTTGCAGCCAGAAAAAACATTCAGTACTTC CASSEARQGGNKLAARKNIQYF
NA TRBJ2-7 NA TRBV5-1 TGCGCCAGCACGCAGGGGGCGGGAGGGGGCCTCTACGAGCAGTACTTC CASTQGAGGGLYEQYF
NA TRBJ2-3 NA TRBV5-1 TGCGCCAGCAGCTTGGGATCGAGCGGGCCGCCCGGGGATACGCAGTATTTT CASSLGSSGPPGDTQYF
TRBD1 TRBJ2-5 NA TRBV19 TGTGCCAGCCGGCGGGGACAGGGGTGGGAGACCCAGTACTTC CASRRGQGWETQYF
TRBD1 TRBJ1-4 NA TRBV11-2 TGTGCCAGCAGCTTTAGACCCGGACAGGTGGGGGAAAAACTGTTTTTT CASSFRPGQVGEKLFF
NA TRBJ2-7 NA TRBV6-2/TRBV6-3 TGTGCCAGCAGTTACTTGCGGAGCCCCTACGAGCAGTACTTC CASSYLRSPYEQYF
NA TRBJ1-2 NA TRBV28 TGTGCCAGCAGTTTCGGGTCCAGTCCCACCCATGGCTACACCTTC CASSFGSSPTHGYTF
TRBD2 TRBJ2-7 NA TRBV3-1/TRBV3-2 TGTGCCAGCAGCCCACCCCGGGGGGGTCGATACTACGAGCAGTACTTC CASSPPRGGRYYEQYF
NA TRBJ2-7 NA TRBV24-1 TGTGCCACCAGTGATGGGCCTGGGGAGCAGTACTTC CATSDGPGEQYF
NA TRBJ2-7 few TRBV18 TGTGCCAGCTCACCAGGGGCCCGGGACGGGAGCTCCTACGAGCAGTACTTC CASSPGARDGSSYEQYF
NA TRBJ1-2 NA TRBV6-5 TGTGCCAGCAGTCGCGACAGGCGGTCGGGCTACACCTTC CASSRDRRSGYTF
TRBD1 TRBJ2-7 NA TRBV2 TGTGCCAGCACCCATGGCCAGGGGGCCTACGAGCAGTACTTC CASTHGQGAYEQYF
NA TRBJ1-2 once TRBV19 TGTGCCACCCGACAGATATACTATGGCTACACCTTC CATRQIYYGYTF
NA TRBJ2-6 NA TRBV5-1 TGCGCCAGCAGCACCCGACAGGGAGGCTCTGGGGCCAACGTCCTGACTTTC CASSTRQGGSGANVLTF
TRBD1 TRBJ2-7 few TRBV6-2/TRBV6-3 TGTGCCAGCAGTTACGGGGACAGGGGGTCCTACGAGCAGTACTTC CASSYGDRGSYEQYF
NA TRBJ2-3 NA TRBV5-4 TGTGCCAGCAGCTTATCGGGCACAGATACGCAGTATTTT CASSLSGTDTQYF
NA TRBJ1-1 NA TRBV20-1 TGCAGTGCTAGTTCTGTTCTTCGTCCTGAAGCTTTCTTT CSASSVLRPEAFF